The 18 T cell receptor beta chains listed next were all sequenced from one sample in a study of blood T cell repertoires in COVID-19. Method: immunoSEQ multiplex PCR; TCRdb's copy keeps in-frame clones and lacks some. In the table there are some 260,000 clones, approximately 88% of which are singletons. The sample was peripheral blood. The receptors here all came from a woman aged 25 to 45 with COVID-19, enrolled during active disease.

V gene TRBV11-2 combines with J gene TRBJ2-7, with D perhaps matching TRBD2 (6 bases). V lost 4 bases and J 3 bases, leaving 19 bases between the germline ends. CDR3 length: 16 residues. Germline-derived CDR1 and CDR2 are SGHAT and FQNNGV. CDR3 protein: CASSSPAGPGGYEQYF. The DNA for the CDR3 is TGTGCCAGCAGCTCCCCTGCAGGGCCCGGGGGCTACGAGCAGTACTTC.

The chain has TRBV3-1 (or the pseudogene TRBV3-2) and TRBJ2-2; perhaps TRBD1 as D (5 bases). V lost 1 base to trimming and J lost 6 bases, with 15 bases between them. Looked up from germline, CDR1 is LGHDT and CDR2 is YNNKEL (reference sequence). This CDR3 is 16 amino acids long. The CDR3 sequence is CASSQGVSRGAGELFF. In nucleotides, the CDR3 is TGTGCCAGCAGCCAAGGCGTCTCTAGGGGTGCCGGGGAGCTGTTTTTT.

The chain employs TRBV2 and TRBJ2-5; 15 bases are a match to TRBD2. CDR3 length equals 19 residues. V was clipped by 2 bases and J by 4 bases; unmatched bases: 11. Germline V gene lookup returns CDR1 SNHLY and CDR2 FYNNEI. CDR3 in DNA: TGTGCCAGCAGTGAAATAACCGGACTAGCGGGGGGGAGTGGAGAGACCCAGTACTTC. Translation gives CASSEITGLAGGSGETQYF.

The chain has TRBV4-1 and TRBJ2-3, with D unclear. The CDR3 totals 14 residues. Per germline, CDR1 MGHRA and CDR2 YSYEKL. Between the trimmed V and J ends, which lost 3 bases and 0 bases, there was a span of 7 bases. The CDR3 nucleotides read TGCGCCAGCAGCCAGAGAGATAGCACAGATACGCAGTATTTT. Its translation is CASSQRDSTDTQYF.

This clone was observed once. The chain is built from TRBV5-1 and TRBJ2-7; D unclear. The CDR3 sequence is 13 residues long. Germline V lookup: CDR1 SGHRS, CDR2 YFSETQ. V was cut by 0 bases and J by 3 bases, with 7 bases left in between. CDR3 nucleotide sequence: TGCGCCAGCAGCTTGGGAGGTCTCTACGAGCAGTACTTC. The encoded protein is CASSLGGLYEQYF.

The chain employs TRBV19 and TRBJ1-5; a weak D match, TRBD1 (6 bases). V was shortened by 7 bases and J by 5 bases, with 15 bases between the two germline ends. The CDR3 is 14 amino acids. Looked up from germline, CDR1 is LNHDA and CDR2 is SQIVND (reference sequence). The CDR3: CASKGQGNHQPQHF. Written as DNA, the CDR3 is TGTGCCAGTAAGGGGCAGGGGAACCATCAGCCCCAGCATTTT.

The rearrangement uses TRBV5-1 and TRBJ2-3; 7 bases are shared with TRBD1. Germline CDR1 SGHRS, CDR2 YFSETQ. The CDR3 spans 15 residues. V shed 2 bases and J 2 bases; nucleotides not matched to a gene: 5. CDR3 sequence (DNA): TGCGCCAGCAGCTTACAGGGGCCCCTCACAGATACGCAGTATTTT. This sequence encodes CASSLQGPLTDTQYF.

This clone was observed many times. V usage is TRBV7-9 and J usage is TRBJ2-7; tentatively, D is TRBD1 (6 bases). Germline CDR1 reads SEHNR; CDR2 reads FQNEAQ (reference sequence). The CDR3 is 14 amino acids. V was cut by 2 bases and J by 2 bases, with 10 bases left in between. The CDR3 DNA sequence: TGTGCCAGCAGCTTATCGGACAGACCCTACGAGCAGTACTTC. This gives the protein CASSLSDRPYEQYF.

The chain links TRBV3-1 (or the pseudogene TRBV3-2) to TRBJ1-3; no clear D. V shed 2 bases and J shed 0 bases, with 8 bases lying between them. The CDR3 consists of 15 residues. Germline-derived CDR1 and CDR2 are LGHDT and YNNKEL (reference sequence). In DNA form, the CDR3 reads TGTGCCAGCAGCCAATCACCACTCTCTGGAAACACCATATATTTT. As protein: CASSQSPLSGNTIYF.

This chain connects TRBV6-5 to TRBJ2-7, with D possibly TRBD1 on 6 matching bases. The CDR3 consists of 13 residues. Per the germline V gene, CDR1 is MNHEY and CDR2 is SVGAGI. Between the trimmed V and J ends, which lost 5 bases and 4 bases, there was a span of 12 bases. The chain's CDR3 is CASSQTQGYEQYF. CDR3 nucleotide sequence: TGTGCCAGCAGTCAGACCCAGGGGTACGAGCAGTACTTC.

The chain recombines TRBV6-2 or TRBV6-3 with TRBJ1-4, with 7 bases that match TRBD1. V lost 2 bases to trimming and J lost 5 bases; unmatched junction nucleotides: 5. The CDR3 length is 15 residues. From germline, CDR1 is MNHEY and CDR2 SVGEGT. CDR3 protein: CASSYRGTENEKLFF. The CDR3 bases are TGTGCCAGCAGTTACAGAGGGACAGAGAATGAAAAACTGTTTTTT.

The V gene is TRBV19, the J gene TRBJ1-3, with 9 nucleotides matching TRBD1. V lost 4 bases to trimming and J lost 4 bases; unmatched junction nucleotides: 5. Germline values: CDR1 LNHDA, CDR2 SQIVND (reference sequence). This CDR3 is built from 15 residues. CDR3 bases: TGTGCCAGTAGTACGCGGACAGGGGTCGGAAACACCATATATTTT. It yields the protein CASSTRTGVGNTIYF.

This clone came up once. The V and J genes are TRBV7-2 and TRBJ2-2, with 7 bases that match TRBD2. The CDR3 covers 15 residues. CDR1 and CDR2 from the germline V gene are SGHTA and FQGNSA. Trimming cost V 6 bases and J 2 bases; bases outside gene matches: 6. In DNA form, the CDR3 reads TGTGCCAGCAGTTTTGGACTAGGAAACACCGGGGAGCTGTTTTTT. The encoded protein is CASSFGLGNTGELFF.

The CDR3 DNA sequence: TGTGCCAGCAGCTTCAGCGGGAGTGTCGTGGGCTCCTACAATGAGCAGTTCTTC. Translation gives CASSFSGSVVGSYNEQFF. This sequence joins TRBV11-2 and TRBJ2-1; TRBD2 matches 8 bases. This CDR3 is 18 amino acids long. Germline lookup yields CDR1 SGHAT and CDR2 FQNNGV. The V segment lost 3 bases and the J segment 0 bases; nucleotides outside the gene matches: 10.

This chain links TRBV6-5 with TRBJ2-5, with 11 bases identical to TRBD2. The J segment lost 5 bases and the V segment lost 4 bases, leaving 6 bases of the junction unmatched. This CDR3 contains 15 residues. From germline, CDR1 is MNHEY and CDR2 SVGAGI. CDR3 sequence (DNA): TGTGCCAGCAGTTCCCTTAGCGGGGGGGGTGAGACCCAGTACTTC. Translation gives CASSSLSGGGETQYF.

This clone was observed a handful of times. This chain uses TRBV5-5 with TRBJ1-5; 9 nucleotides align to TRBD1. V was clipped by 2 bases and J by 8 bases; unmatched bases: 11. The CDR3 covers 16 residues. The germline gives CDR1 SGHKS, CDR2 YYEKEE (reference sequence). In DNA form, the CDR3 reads TGTGCCAGCAGCTTAAGGGCACAGGGGGCTGGGGAGCCCCAGCATTTT. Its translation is CASSLRAQGAGEPQHF.

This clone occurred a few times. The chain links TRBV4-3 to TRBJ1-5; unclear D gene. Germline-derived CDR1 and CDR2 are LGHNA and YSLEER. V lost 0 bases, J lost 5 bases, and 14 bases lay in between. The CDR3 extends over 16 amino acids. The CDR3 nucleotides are TGCGCCAGCAGCCAAGATTTAGGAGGGCCCGATCAGCCCCAGCATTTT. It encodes CASSQDLGGPDQPQHF.

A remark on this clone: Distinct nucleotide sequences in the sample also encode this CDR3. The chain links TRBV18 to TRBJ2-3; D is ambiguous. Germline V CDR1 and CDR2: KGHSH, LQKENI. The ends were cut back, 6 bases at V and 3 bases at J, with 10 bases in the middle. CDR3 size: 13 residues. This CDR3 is CASSPTRTDTQYF. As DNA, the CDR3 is TGTGCCAGCTCGCCGACAAGAACAGATACGCAGTATTTT.